The 24 T cell receptor beta chains reported below all come from one sample, sequenced in a study of cytomegalovirus exposure and HLA in healthy donors. The PCR ran on 60 Vbeta and 13 Jbeta primers. Sequencing used immunoSEQ multiplex PCR; TCRdb keeps in-frame clones, though not all of them. This sample has 75,000 to 95,000 clones; just under 70% occur once, and the top ten carry roughly 2.6%. Sequenced: PBMCs. The receptors stem from a man aged 45-65 years in good health and CMV-seronegative.

This clone showed up just once. In DNA, the CDR3 is TGTGCCAGCAGCCACCGGGACAGGGGGAAAAACTATGGCTACACCTTC. As protein: CASSHRDRGKNYGYTF. The chain has TRBV7-9 and TRBJ1-2, with 11 bases identical to TRBD1. The CDR3 loop spans 16 amino acids. After removal of 5 bases from V and 2 bases from J, the junction contained 7 bases not matched to a gene. CDR1 is SEHNR, CDR2 FQNEAQ, per germline (reference sequence).

This sequence joins TRBV29-1 and TRBJ2-6, with D perhaps matching TRBD1 (5 bases). This CDR3 comprises 14 residues. Trimming stripped 5 bases from V and 2 bases from J, with 10 bases between. Germline assignment: CDR1 SQVTM and CDR2 ANQGSEA. The CDR3 loop reads CSVPRAPGANVLTF. CDR3 nucleotides: TGCAGCGTTCCCAGGGCCCCTGGGGCCAACGTCCTGACTTTC.

The chain has TRBV11-2 and TRBJ1-2; 8 nucleotides align to TRBD1. CDR3 length: 14 residues. From germline, CDR1 is SGHAT and CDR2 FQNNGV. Germline trimming cut 4 bases from V and 4 bases from J; bases unmatched to any gene: 5. The CDR3 reads CASSSTTGGYGYTF. The CDR3 coding sequence is TGTGCCAGCAGCTCAACTACAGGGGGCTATGGCTACACCTTC.

V gene TRBV27 combines with J gene TRBJ1-1; the D gene is possibly TRBD1 (5 bases). The V end was cut by 4 bases, the J end by 6 bases, with 15 bases between. This CDR3 spans 14 amino acids. Germline lookup yields CDR1 MNHEY and CDR2 SMNVEV (reference sequence). The chain's CDR3 is CASSSLQGFAEAFF. CDR3 DNA: TGTGCCAGCAGTTCGCTCCAGGGTTTCGCTGAAGCTTTCTTT.

The CDR3 bases are TGTGCCAGCAGCTTAAATGCAGGCCGTTTGACATACGAGCAGTACTTC. Translated, it gives CASSLNAGRLTYEQYF. The chain combines TRBV7-9 with TRBJ2-7; D unresolved. From germline, CDR1 is SEHNR and CDR2 FQNEAQ (reference sequence). CDR3 length: 16 residues. Trimming took off 2 bases at V and 4 bases at J, with 18 bases between the two ends.

The V gene is TRBV29-1, the J gene TRBJ1-2; TRBD1 might be the D (6 bases). The CDR3 has 15 residues. The V end was cut by 6 bases, the J end by 8 bases, with 25 bases between. Per germline, CDR1 SQVTM and CDR2 ANQGSEA. The CDR3 DNA sequence: TGCAGCGTGACGGGATACCGCAGGGATAGGGGGGGCTACACCTTC. The encoded protein is CSVTGYRRDRGGYTF.

The chain links TRBV2 to TRBJ1-2; 9 bases fit TRBD1. This CDR3 is 15 amino acids long. Germline CDR1 SNHLY, CDR2 FYNNEI. J lost 7 bases, V lost 2 bases, and 8 bases had no gene match. The CDR3 region has the DNA TGTGCCAGCAGTGAAAAGGACAGGGGATTTAGTGGCTACACCTTC. It yields the protein CASSEKDRGFSGYTF.

The genes are TRBV15 and TRBJ2-2; 9 bases are shared with TRBD1. The J segment lost 1 base and the V segment lost 2 bases, leaving 2 bases of the junction unmatched. There are 16 residues in the CDR3. Germline-derived CDR1 and CDR2 are LNHNV and YYDKDF (reference sequence). The CDR3 DNA follows: TGTGCCACCAGCAGACCGGGACAGGGGAACACCGGGGAGCTGTTTTTT. Residues: CATSRPGQGNTGELFF.

The chain carries TRBV5-1 and TRBJ2-5, with 9 positions matching TRBD2. This CDR3 has 15 amino acids. The germline CDR1 and CDR2 sequences are SGHRS and YFSETQ. The V segment lost 0 bases and the J segment 2 bases; nucleotides outside the gene matches: 2. CDR3 amino acids: CASSLVAGEQETQYF. The CDR3 DNA is TGCGCCAGCAGCTTGGTAGCGGGGGAACAAGAGACCCAGTACTTC.

The chain recombines TRBV29-1 with TRBJ2-3; possibly TRBD2 for D (6 bases). The CDR3 length is 14 residues. The germline V gene encodes CDR1 SQVTM and CDR2 ANQGSEA. V lost 4 bases and J lost 0, with 11 bases in between. This chain's CDR3 is CSVATGASTDTQYF. CDR3 bases: TGCAGCGTTGCCACGGGAGCGAGCACAGATACGCAGTATTTT.

The chain carries TRBV2 and TRBJ1-6, with D tentatively TRBD1 (5 bases). Germline CDR1 and CDR2: SNHLY and FYNNEI. Between the trimmed V and J ends, which lost 6 bases and 7 bases, there was a span of 13 bases. The CDR3 covers 14 residues. The CDR3 nucleotides read TGTGCCAGCAGAACCGGGACTTCCAATTCACCCCTCCACTTT. Translating it yields CASRTGTSNSPLHF.

This sequence joins TRBV19 and TRBJ1-4; D ambiguous. Trimming cost V 7 bases and J 6 bases, with 12 bases left between them. Germline V gene data show CDR1 as LNHDA and CDR2 as SQIVND (reference sequence). The CDR3 spans 13 residues. The CDR3 DNA is TGTGCCAGTAACGCTCCACGGTATGAAAAACTGTTTTTT. Residues: CASNAPRYEKLFF.

CDR3 DNA: TGTGCCAGCAGCTTGAGAGTGGGGCGCTATGGCTACACCTTC. It is translated as CASSLRVGRYGYTF. The V and J genes are TRBV11-3 and TRBJ1-2; D might be TRBD1 (5 bases). This CDR3 has 14 amino acids. CDR1 and CDR2 (germline): SGHNT, YENEEA. V was cut by 3 bases and J by 4 bases, with 12 bases left in between.

V usage is TRBV14 and J usage is TRBJ2-7; the D gene is possibly TRBD2 (5 bases). Germline V CDR1 and CDR2: SGHDN, FVKESK. Trimming took off 2 bases at V and 4 bases at J, with 12 bases between the two ends. This CDR3 has 14 amino acids. The CDR3: CASSQSIWRYEQYF. In nucleotides, the CDR3 is TGTGCCAGCAGCCAATCGATTTGGAGGTACGAGCAGTACTTC.

The chain couples TRBV30 to TRBJ1-5; a weak D match, TRBD1 (5 bases). The germline CDR1 and CDR2 sequences are GTSNPN and SVGIG (reference sequence). The CDR3 runs to 11 residues. The ends were cut back, 2 bases at V and 11 bases at J, with 10 bases in the middle. CDR3 protein: CAWSWEGTQHF. CDR3 in DNA: TGTGCCTGGAGTTGGGAGGGGACCCAGCATTTT. Drawing the rest from reference TRBV30 and TRBJ1-5, the complete variable domain is SQTIHQWPATLVQPVGSPLSLECTVEGTSNPNLYWYRQAAGRGLQLLFYSVGIGQISSEVPQNLSASRPQDRQFILSSKKLLLSDSGFYLCAWSWEGTQHFGDGTRLSIL.

The J gene is TRBJ1-5, the V gene TRBV28, with D tentatively TRBD1 (5 bases). This CDR3 comprises 13 residues. The germline gives CDR1 MDHEN, CDR2 SYDVKM. V dropped 5 bases and J dropped 9 bases, with 14 bases sitting between them. The CDR3 nucleotides are TGTGCCAGCAGTCCAGCAGACAGTCGGCCCCAGCATTTT. Translating it yields CASSPADSRPQHF.

This chain links TRBV10-1 with TRBJ1-2, with TRBD1 matching 7 bases. The CDR3 totals 13 residues. After removal of 10 bases from V and 5 bases from J, the junction contained 10 bases not matched to a gene. Per the germline V gene, CDR1 is WNHNN and CDR2 is SYGVQD (reference sequence). The CDR3 DNA reads as TGCGCCATCCCTACGACAGGGCTTTATGGCTACACCTTC. As protein: CAIPTTGLYGYTF.

The chain carries TRBV4-1 and TRBJ1-2, with D tentatively TRBD1 (6 bases). This CDR3 is 16 amino acids long. Germline V gene sequence: CDR1 MGHRA, CDR2 YSYEKL. V shed 0 bases and J shed 3 bases, with 14 bases lying between them. CDR3 bases: TGCGCCAGCAGCCAAGAGCGAGGGGGAGAAGACTATGGCTACACCTTC. It encodes CASSQERGGEDYGYTF.

This clone was recorded only once. The chain couples TRBV6-5 to TRBJ2-3; D is uncertain. Germline V gives CDR1 MNHEY, CDR2 SVGAGI. The CDR3 sequence is 15 residues long. The V and J ends lost 0 bases and 2 bases respectively, with 9 bases between them. The CDR3 here is CASSYSGSYTDTQYF. The CDR3 DNA is TGTGCCAGCAGTTACTCTGGCAGTTACACAGATACGCAGTATTTT.

This chain connects TRBV27 to TRBJ2-5; TRBD2 matches 7 bases. The J call is doubtful: the DNA matches TRBJ2-7 better. This CDR3 has 16 amino acids. Germline V CDR1 and CDR2: MNHEY, SMNVEV (reference sequence). The CDR3 here is CASSLYVGAGDYEQYF. The CDR3 bases are TGTGCCAGCAGTTTATATGTTGGGGCGGGGGACTACGAGCAGTACTTC.

This chain uses TRBV7-9 with TRBJ1-4, with a weak D call TRBD1 (5 bases). Germline V gene sequence: CDR1 SEHNR, CDR2 FQNEAQ (reference sequence). The CDR3 contains 13 residues. V shed 5 bases and J shed 8 bases, with 12 bases lying between them. This chain's CDR3 is CASSRSRGEKLFF. The DNA of the CDR3 is TGTGCCAGCAGCCGTTCGCGGGGGGAAAAACTGTTTTTT.

The chain has TRBV6-5 and TRBJ1-2; the match to TRBD1 covers 9 bases. V shed 2 bases and J 2 bases; nucleotides not matched to a gene: 3. This CDR3 has 15 amino acids. Germline V gene data show CDR1 as MNHEY and CDR2 as SVGAGI. CDR3 sequence (DNA): TGTGCCAGCAGTTACAGCGGGACAGGGAACTATGGCTACACCTTC. Translating gives CASSYSGTGNYGYTF.

The table lists this clone with a count of one. This chain connects TRBV21-1 to TRBJ1-1; TRBD1 reflects the table's D call only, with no check against the DNA. TRBV21-1 is labeled a pseudogene. The CDR3 runs 13 residues. CDR3 sequence reads: CASSGHLNTEAFF. CDR3 coding DNA: TGTGCCAGCAGCGGACACCTGAACACTGAAGCTTTCTTT.

CDR3 nucleotides: TGTGCCAGCAGCTCCCAGGGGGCAGCTAATGAAAAACTGTTTTTT. This gives the protein CASSSQGAANEKLFF. This chain links TRBV5-6 with TRBJ1-4, with 8 positions matching TRBD1. CDR1 and CDR2 (germline): SGHDT, YYEEEE. This CDR3 spans 15 amino acids. The V gene end was trimmed by 3 bases and the J gene end by 3 bases; junction bases not matched to a gene: 4.